What follows is one T cell receptor (beta chain) and its context. Its specificity is unknown. Deletions cut 5 bases from V and 1 base from J, with 9 bases between. CDR1 and CDR2 (germline): MNHNY, SVGAGI (reference sequence). CDR3 size: 13 residues. All patients relapsed after autologous stem cell transplantation, and brentuximab vedotin exposure varied. This sample was taken from a study of PD-1 blockade in classical Hodgkin lymphoma. General study findings and limits: In CD4+ cells, TCR diversity went up significantly by C4D1, but in CD8+ cells it did not.

Only in-frame clones appear in the TCRdb table, and some are missing; sequencing was by immunoSEQ multiplex PCR. This sample has some 100,000 clones, with roughly 92% found just once. This receptor was identified in a human donor with classical Hodgkin lymphoma. The material was peripheral blood mononuclear cells (PBMCs), obtained at baseline. The V gene is TRBV6-6, the J gene TRBJ2-7, with a possible D match to TRBD1 (5 bases). The CDR3 DNA follows: TGTGCCAGCAGTACGACAGCATCCTACGAGCAGTACTTC. Encoded protein: CASSTTASYEQYF.